Sequencing of this T cell receptor beta chain was carried out in a study of blood T cell repertoires in COVID-19. Per germline, CDR1 KGHSH and CDR2 LQKENI. V lost 0 bases and J lost 4, with 7 bases in between. The CDR3 covers 14 residues. TCRdb's table, derived via immunoSEQ multiplex PCR, lists solely in-frame clones and lacks some. The sample records 34,000 or so clones, approximately 88% being singletons. This clone was seen only once. The clonotype originates from a man aged 55 to 70 with active COVID-19. This chain joins TRBV18 and TRBJ2-1, with D maybe TRBD1 (5 bases). Sequencing used peripheral blood. CDR3 sequence reads: CASSPPDIYNEQFF. The DNA for the CDR3 is TGTGCCAGCTCACCACCGGACATTTACAATGAGCAGTTCTTC.